These 28 T cell receptor beta chains originate from one sample sequenced in a study of T-cell memory formation after mild COVID-19. TCRdb processed the 5' RACE reads anew with MiXCR; each CDR3 protein has one entry. The repertoire holds around 310,000 distinct CDR3 sequences, with around 15% as singletons. The sequenced material came from PBMCs or a T cell subset sorted from them (not recorded which). The receptors were sampled from a man younger than 30 who had mild COVID-19 (a few samples of this study predate the infection). Cell type and time point are not known.

This clonotype occurred a few times. The chain has TRBV4-1 and TRBJ1-1; no clear D. Between the trimmed V and J ends, which lost 10 bases and 5 bases, there was a span of 17 bases. Germline CDR1 MGHRA, CDR2 YSYEKL. CDR3 size: 13 residues. The CDR3 coding sequence is TGCGCCACCTATCCTGGGGATGGGACTGAAGCTTTCTTT. Translation gives CATYPGDGTEAFF.

In its sample, this clonotype was seen many times. The chain carries TRBV28 and TRBJ2-5, with 7 bases matching TRBD2. The CDR3 length is 15 residues. The ends lost 7 bases at V and 5 bases at J; junction bases unmatched: 13. CDR1 and CDR2 from the germline V gene are MDHEN and SYDVKM. The CDR3 protein is CASTSPSGGEETQYF. CDR3 bases: TGTGCCAGCACCTCACCGTCGGGGGGTGAGGAGACCCAGTACTTC.

This clonotype was counted a few times. The chain is built from TRBV7-9 and TRBJ1-1, with D hard to call. Trimming stripped 6 bases from V and 0 bases from J, with 23 bases between. Germline V gene data show CDR1 as SEHNR and CDR2 as FQNEAQ (reference sequence). CDR3 length: 18 amino acids. In nucleotides, the CDR3 is TGTGCCAGCAGTTCCGGAGTAGGAAAGGGATGGGTGAACACTGAAGCTTTCTTT. As protein: CASSSGVGKGWVNTEAFF.

This clonotype appeared a few times. V and J are TRBV4-3 and TRBJ2-3, with D unresolved. The CDR3 covers 17 residues. With 0 bases removed from V and 2 bases from J, the gap between germline ends came to 15 bases. Germline V gives CDR1 LGHNA, CDR2 YSLEER. The DNA of the CDR3 is TGCGCCAGCAGCCAAGATCTGAACTATCGATTCACAGATACGCAGTATTTT. Amino acids: CASSQDLNYRFTDTQYF.

This clonotype came up a few times. J is TRBJ2-3 and V is TRBV7-2, with 9 bases matching TRBD2. The germline CDR1 and CDR2 sequences are SGHTA and FQGNSA. The CDR3 is 15 amino acids. With V trimmed by 4 bases and J by 4 bases, 6 bases remained unmatched. The CDR3, as DNA: TGTGCCAGCAGCTCGCCGGGACTAGCATCAGATACGCAGTATTTT. This codes for CASSSPGLASDTQYF.

Many counts were recorded for this clonotype. The genes are TRBV6-5 and TRBJ2-2; D gene uncertain. The CDR3 spans 14 residues. In germline, CDR1 is MNHEY, CDR2 SVGAGI. With 5 bases removed from V and 5 bases from J, the gap between germline ends came to 12 bases. The CDR3 is CASSPRIPTGELFF. In nucleotides, the CDR3 is TGTGCCAGCAGTCCCCGGATCCCAACCGGGGAGCTGTTTTTT.

V gene TRBV11-2 combines with J gene TRBJ2-3; 10 bases are a match to TRBD2. The CDR3 loop spans 16 amino acids. The J segment lost 3 bases and the V segment lost 1 base, leaving 4 bases of the junction unmatched. The V gene's germline CDR1 is SGHAT and CDR2 FQNNGV. The CDR3 protein is CASSLGASGGTDTQYF. For the CDR3, the DNA is TGTGCCAGCAGCTTAGGCGCTAGCGGGGGAACAGATACGCAGTATTTT.

This clonotype occurred a few times. The chain joins TRBV7-2 to TRBJ2-3; D gene ambiguous. V lost 4 bases and J 1 base, leaving 9 bases between the germline ends. The CDR3 runs to 14 residues. The germline CDR1 and CDR2 sequences are SGHTA and FQGNSA. DNA for the CDR3: TGTGCCAGCAGCTCATACTTACGCACAGATACGCAGTATTTT. Amino acid sequence: CASSSYLRTDTQYF.

The V call is TRBV19, the J call TRBJ1-5, with no clear D. Per the germline V gene, CDR1 is LNHDA and CDR2 is SQIVND (reference sequence). Trimming removed 3 bases from V and 7 bases from J, with 19 bases in between. The CDR3 totals 16 residues. CDR3 amino acids: CASSIFVGLAVQPQHF. The DNA of the CDR3 is TGTGCCAGTAGTATCTTCGTGGGCCTAGCGGTGCAGCCCCAGCATTTT.

The V gene is TRBV4-3, the J gene TRBJ1-1; D unresolved. Deletions cut 4 bases from V and 4 bases from J, with 10 bases between. This CDR3 spans 13 amino acids. From germline, CDR1 is LGHNA and CDR2 YSLEER. This chain's CDR3 is CASSRAASTEAFF. DNA for the CDR3: TGCGCCAGCAGCCGGGCAGCCAGCACTGAAGCTTTCTTT.

The chain links TRBV7-3 to TRBJ1-2; D unclear. Germline V gene sequence: CDR1 SGHTA, CDR2 FQGTGA. CDR3 length: 14 amino acids. Trimming removed 4 bases from V and 3 bases from J, with 12 bases in between. CDR3 DNA sequence: TGTGCCAGCAGCTCTCAAGGGTCGGACTATGGCTACACCTTC. It yields the protein CASSSQGSDYGYTF.

This clonotype has more than one count but fewer than ten. V and J are TRBV21-1 and TRBJ2-7; the table assigns TRBD1, which was not confirmed against the DNA. TRBV21-1 is deemed a pseudogene. The length of the CDR3 is 16 residues. This chain's CDR3 is CASSIPNRDSSYEQYF. For the CDR3, the DNA is TGTGCCAGCAGCATCCCAAACCGGGACAGCTCCTACGAGCAGTACTTC.

The rearrangement links TRBV9 to TRBJ1-1; a weak D match, TRBD1 (6 bases). V lost 0 bases, J lost 1 base, and 10 bases lay in between. There are 15 residues in the CDR3. Germline CDR1 SGDLS, CDR2 YYNGEE. The CDR3 is CASSVAGVANTEAFF. CDR3 DNA sequence: TGTGCCAGCAGCGTAGCAGGGGTGGCGAACACTGAAGCTTTCTTT.

The rearrangement uses TRBV7-9 and TRBJ2-3; D is uncertain. Germline CDR1 SEHNR, CDR2 FQNEAQ (reference sequence). The CDR3 sequence is 13 residues long. V gave up 4 bases and J gave up 4 bases, with 9 bases separating them. The CDR3 nucleotides are TGTGCCAGCAGCTCCCTGGTTTCAGATACGCAGTATTTT. Its protein product is CASSSLVSDTQYF.

The chain has TRBV4-3 and TRBJ2-1, with TRBD2 matching over 7 bases. Germline V gives CDR1 LGHNA, CDR2 YSLEER. This CDR3 spans 13 amino acids. Unmatched junction bases numbered 7, after V lost 4 bases and J lost 10 bases. CDR3 amino acids: CASSPSRGREQFF. The CDR3, as DNA: TGCGCCAGCAGCCCTTCGCGGGGGAGGGAGCAGTTCTTC.

The V and J genes are TRBV6-5 and TRBJ2-7; a possible D gene is TRBD1 (6 bases). V was pared by 5 bases and J by 2 bases, with 16 bases between. The CDR3 runs to 15 residues. Looked up from germline, CDR1 is MNHEY and CDR2 is SVGAGI. CDR3 amino acids: CASSPYPRGTYEQYF. The CDR3 DNA is TGTGCCAGCAGTCCATACCCCAGGGGCACCTACGAGCAGTACTTC.

This chain joins TRBV7-9 and TRBJ2-7; 8 bases fit TRBD1. This CDR3 has 14 amino acids. Germline CDR1 is SEHNR and CDR2 is FQNEAQ (reference sequence). The J segment lost 7 bases and the V segment lost 5 bases, leaving 10 bases of the junction unmatched. The CDR3 nucleotides read TGTGCCAGCAGCGGGGCCCAGGGGGCTCCAGAGCAGTACTTC. Translated: CASSGAQGAPEQYF. Drawing the rest from reference TRBV7-9 and TRBJ2-7, the complete variable domain is DTGVSQNPRHKITKRGQNVTFRCDPISEHNRLYWYRQTLGQGPEFLTYFQNEAQLEKSRLLSDRFSAERPKGSFSTLEIQRTEQGDSAMYLCASSGAQGAPEQYFGPGTRLTVT.

The gene calls are TRBV2 and TRBJ2-2; D gene unclear. The CDR3 runs to 14 residues. Trimming left V 8 bases short and J 4 bases short, with 14 bases between. Germline V CDR1 and CDR2: SNHLY, FYNNEI. The chain's CDR3 is CASGSRTGTGELFF. The CDR3 nucleotides read TGTGCCAGCGGTTCCCGGACGGGCACCGGGGAGCTGTTTTTT.

This clonotype was detected many times. The chain has TRBV12-3 or TRBV12-4 and TRBJ2-5; D uncertain. The CDR3 is made up of 14 amino acids. Between the trimmed V and J ends, which lost 2 bases and 4 bases, there was a span of 11 bases. This chain's CDR3 is CASSLSGSGETQYF. CDR3 sequence (DNA): TGTGCCAGCAGTTTATCTGGGTCCGGAGAGACCCAGTACTTC.

This clonotype came up a few times. This rearrangement joins TRBV19 to TRBJ2-4; 8 bases line up with TRBD2. Germline CDR1 is LNHDA and CDR2 is SQIVND (reference sequence). The CDR3 has 15 residues. With 2 bases clipped from V and 5 bases from J, the junction kept 5 bases outside the gene matches. CDR3 region: CASSIPGLGENIQYF. Written as DNA, the CDR3 is TGTGCCAGTAGTATACCGGGACTAGGCGAAAACATTCAGTACTTC.

A few counts support this clonotype. The rearrangement uses TRBV5-6 and TRBJ2-4; no reliable D call. Trimming pared 0 bases from V and 4 bases from J, leaving 2 bases between. Germline assignment: CDR1 SGHDT and CDR2 YYEEEE. This CDR3 comprises 12 residues. CDR3: CASSLGKNIQYF. CDR3 nucleotides: TGTGCCAGCAGCTTGGGTAAAAACATTCAGTACTTC.

A few counts support this clonotype. This chain uses TRBV20-1 with TRBJ1-6, with D unresolved. This CDR3 comprises 12 residues. Germline CDR1 and CDR2: DFQATT and SNEGSKA (reference sequence). V lost 3 bases to trimming and J lost 9 bases, with 9 bases between them. DNA of the CDR3: TGCAGTGCTAGGCCGGTCGCTTCACCCCTCCACTTT. Translating it yields CSARPVASPLHF.

V usage is TRBV7-2 and J usage is TRBJ2-2; weak D call: TRBD2 (6 bases). The V gene lost 5 bases and the J gene lost 0 bases, with 10 bases spanning the gap. CDR1 SGHTA and CDR2 FQGNSA come from the germline V gene. The CDR3 consists of 15 residues. As DNA, the CDR3 is TGTGCCAGCAGCACCGGACTAACGAACACCGGGGAGCTGTTTTTT. Its translation is CASSTGLTNTGELFF.

V and J are TRBV11-2 and TRBJ1-2; 7 bases are shared with TRBD1. CDR1 SGHAT and CDR2 FQNNGV come from the germline V gene. Germline trimming cut 3 bases from V and 1 base from J; bases unmatched to any gene: 2. This CDR3 region has 14 residues. CDR3 protein: CASSLRQGNYGYTF. The CDR3 DNA follows: TGTGCCAGCAGCTTGAGACAGGGTAACTATGGCTACACCTTC.

This clonotype was found a few times. The rearrangement uses TRBV10-3 and TRBJ1-3; 9 nucleotides match TRBD1. Trimming cost V 5 bases and J 8 bases; bases outside gene matches: 4. This CDR3 contains 13 residues. Per the germline V gene, CDR1 is ENHRY and CDR2 is SYGVKD. Here the CDR3 DNA reads TGTGCCATCAGTAACAGGGGGCGCGACACCATATATTTT. Amino acids: CAISNRGRDTIYF.

The genes are TRBV7-9 and TRBJ1-6; 7 bases are shared with TRBD1. The CDR3 is 16 residues long. V trimming: 5 bases; J trimming: 8 bases; junction bases outside the gene matches: 12. Germline lookup yields CDR1 SEHNR and CDR2 FQNEAQ (reference sequence). The CDR3: CASSPSRTGPHSPLHF. CDR3 nucleotides: TGTGCCAGCAGCCCTAGTCGGACAGGTCCTCATTCACCCCTCCACTTT.

This clonotype turned up a few times. The rearrangement joins TRBV3-1 to TRBJ2-4, with no clear D. CDR3 length: 13 residues. V shed 1 base and J shed 8 bases, with 9 bases lying between them. CDR1 LGHDT and CDR2 YNNKEL come from the germline V gene (reference sequence). CDR3 protein: CASSQAGLDIQYF. The CDR3 DNA sequence: TGTGCCAGCAGCCAAGCCGGCCTGGACATTCAGTACTTC.

This clonotype was recorded at least ten times. CDR3 coding DNA: TGTGCCTGGAGTGTACTCCCCAGGGGGAATATTTCACCCCTCCACTTT. Translating it yields CAWSVLPRGNISPLHF. This chain connects TRBV30 to TRBJ1-6; 7 positions match TRBD1. The CDR3 covers 16 residues. Germline V lookup: CDR1 GTSNPN, CDR2 SVGIG (reference sequence). The trim removed 0 bases at V and 9 bases at J, leaving 11 bases unmatched.